Listed below are T cell receptor beta chains from one sample, sequenced in a study of cytomegalovirus exposure and HLA in healthy donors. Sequencing was performed with immunoSEQ multiplex PCR; in TCRdb, only in-frame clones are kept and a portion is missing. The sample has about 140,000 clones, roughly 80% seen once. Specimen: PBMCs. Receptors originate from a man between 18 and 29 years old in good health and CMV-seronegative. Each CDR3 is given with its conserved first and last residue. D genes are given only for firm matches. Only some rows state a clone size, as once, few, many or a class for expanded clones.

j_call clone_size v_call d_call cdr3_nt cdr3_aa
TRBJ1-3 . TRBV27 TRBD1 TGTGCCAGCAGCGTCCGGGACAGGGGGTACACCATATATTTT CASSVRDRGYTIYF
TRBJ1-6 . TRBV4-2 . TGTGCCAGCAGCCAAGAATCACAGACATCACCCCTCCACTTT CASSQESQTSPLHF
TRBJ2-1 . TRBV5-6 . TGTGCCAGCAGCTTGGGAGCTTCAGCGGAGCAGTTCTTC CASSLGASAEQFF
TRBJ2-4 once TRBV21-1 . TGTGCCAGCAGCCCCTCGCCAGTAGGGGGCGAGGGCACCAAAAACATTCAGTACTTC CASSPSPVGGEGTKNIQYF
TRBJ1-2 . TRBV7-2 TRBD1 TGTGCCAGCAGCCTCCCACTAGGACAGGGCTACTATGGCTACACCTTC CASSLPLGQGYYGYTF
TRBJ2-1 . TRBV29-1 TRBD1 TGCAGCGCCCCAAGGGGGCCGGGTGAGCAGTTCTTC CSAPRGPGEQFF
TRBJ2-4 . TRBV9 TRBD2 TGTGCCAGCAGCCCTTCGGGAGGGCCCTTTGATCAGTACTTC CASSPSGGPFDQYF
TRBJ2-5 . TRBV19 TRBD1 TGTGCCAGTAGTGGAGGACAGGGTTGGGGAGGAGAGACCCAGTACTTC CASSGGQGWGGETQYF
TRBJ2-1 . TRBV4-1 . TGCGCCAGCAGCCAAGTCTTTTCTAGCTCCTACAATGAGCAGTTCTTC CASSQVFSSSYNEQFF
TRBJ1-4 . TRBV4-3 . TGCGCCAGCAGCCAAGAAAATGGGCTGACGGAAAAACTGTTTTTT CASSQENGLTEKLFF
TRBJ1-4 few TRBV2 . TGTGCCAGCAAGGGGAGGGGGATAACTAATGAAAAACTGTTTTTT CASKGRGITNEKLFF
TRBJ2-7 . TRBV18 . TGTGCCAGCTCACCACCGGGCCCACACTTCTACGAGCAGTACTTC CASSPPGPHFYEQYF
TRBJ2-7 . TRBV19 . TGTGCCAGTAGTCCGGAGCATTCCCGCTCCTACGAGCAGTACTTC CASSPEHSRSYEQYF
TRBJ2-3 . TRBV19 TRBD2 TGTGCCAGTAGTATACAAGCGGGGGGGTACTACACAGATACGCAGTATTTT CASSIQAGGYYTDTQYF
TRBJ2-3 . TRBV5-1 . TGCGCCAGCAGCTTGGGGGGGCCTTATACGCAGTATTTT CASSLGGPYTQYF
TRBJ2-7 few TRBV19 TRBD2 TGTGCCAGTAAGAGTTATAGCGGGAGCTACGAGCAGTACTTC CASKSYSGSYEQYF
TRBJ1-3 . TRBV30 . TGTGCCACCAATGCCTGGGCCCCAAACACCATATATTTT CATNAWAPNTIYF
TRBJ2-7 . TRBV28 . TGTGCCAGCAGTTTAGGCCAGTCCTACGAGCAGTACTTC CASSLGQSYEQYF
TRBJ2-6 once TRBV6-1 . TGTGCCAGCAGTGCCCTTGCGGCCTCTGGGGCCAACGTCCTGACTTTC CASSALAASGANVLTF
TRBJ2-3 . TRBV9 . TGTGCCAGCAGCGTAGGCAGCGGGACAGATACGCAGTATTTT CASSVGSGTDTQYF
TRBJ2-7 . TRBV6-5 TRBD1 TGTGCCAGCAAAAAGGACAGGGGGCTCTACGAGCAGTACTTC CASKKDRGLYEQYF
TRBJ1-5 . TRBV18 . TGTGCCAGCTCACAAACCGGCGGACAGAACAATCAGCCCCAGCATTTT CASSQTGGQNNQPQHF
TRBJ2-1 . TRBV11-2 . TGTGCCAGCAGCTTGGCAGGGGCGTCGAGCTACAATGAGCAGTTCTTC CASSLAGASSYNEQFF
TRBJ1-5 . TRBV30 . TGTGCCTGGAGTGTGGGGGGGCTGGGCAATCAGCCCCAGCATTTT CAWSVGGLGNQPQHF
TRBJ1-2 . TRBV9 . TGTGCCAGCAGCGTAGCGGGAGGGGAGGCTGGCTACACCTTC CASSVAGGEAGYTF
TRBJ1-1 . TRBV7-3 . TGTGCCAGTGCACCTAGGGGTGGCACTGAAGCTTTCTTT CASAPRGGTEAFF
TRBJ2-2 . TRBV7-2 TRBD2 TGTGCCAGCAGCTCACTACCTCCGGGACTAGCGGGCACCGGGGAGCTGTTTTTT CASSSLPPGLAGTGELFF
TRBJ2-7 . TRBV30 . TGTGCCTGGAGTTCTCCAAATTATGGACAGTCCTACGAGCAGTACTTC CAWSSPNYGQSYEQYF
TRBJ2-3 . TRBV5-1 TRBD2 TGCGCCAGCAGCTTATATAGCGGGGGTAGCACAGATACGCAGTATTTT CASSLYSGGSTDTQYF
TRBJ1-1 . TRBV15 . TGTGCCACCAGCCCCGGGGGGTGGCGGGCTTTCTTT CATSPGGWRAFF
TRBJ1-4 . TRBV5-1 . TGCGCCAGCAGCATCGATACAGGGTTGGAAAAACTGTTTTTT CASSIDTGLEKLFF
TRBJ1-5 . TRBV15 TRBD1 TGTGCCACCAGCAGGCCAGGGGGCCGGAGCAATCAGCCCCAGCATTTT CATSRPGGRSNQPQHF
TRBJ1-2 . TRBV19 . TGTGCCAGTAGTCGGACTGGGAACTATGGCTACACCTTC CASSRTGNYGYTF
TRBJ1-5 . TRBV6-1 . TGTGCCAGCAGTGAGGGGGGTATGAAGGTTGGACAGCCCCAGCATTTT CASSEGGMKVGQPQHF
TRBJ2-2 . TRBV7-2 TRBD2 TGTGCCAGCAGCCGACAGCCGGGGGGGGACACCGGGGAGCTGTTTTTT CASSRQPGGDTGELFF
TRBJ2-5 once TRBV19 . TGTGCCAGTAGTCCGAGGGCCTTGGAGACCCAGTACTTC CASSPRALETQYF
TRBJ2-1 . TRBV27 TRBD2 TGTGCCAGCAGTTTAAGGGGTTGGGGCGGGGGGCCCTACAATGAGCAGTTCTTC CASSLRGWGGGPYNEQFF
TRBJ1-3 . TRBV6-6 . TGTGCCAGCATGGACAGCGGCTCTGGAAACACCATATATTTT CASMDSGSGNTIYF
TRBJ2-5 once TRBV9 . TGTGCCAGCTCCGAAAATAGCGAGACCCAGTACTTC CASSENSETQYF
TRBJ2-2 few TRBV10-3 TRBD1 TGTGCCATCAGTCGGACAGGGGGGCTGAACACCGGGGAGCTGTTTTTT CAISRTGGLNTGELFF
TRBJ1-1 . TRBV2 . TGTGCCAGCAGCGGGAAAAAAGCTTTCTTT CASSGKKAFF
TRBJ2-1 . TRBV7-9 TRBD2 TGTGCCAGCAGATCGGGGGCGGGGGGGCGAGAGCAGTTCTTC CASRSGAGGREQFF
TRBJ1-6 once TRBV30 TRBD1 TGTGCCTGGAGTGTAAATCAGGGGGCGGGCTCCTATAATTCACCCCTCCACTTT CAWSVNQGAGSYNSPLHF
TRBJ1-6 . TRBV4-3 . TGCGCCAGCAGCCAAGCGGGCATCGGGGGGGGTAGCTTTCCCCTCCACTTT CASSQAGIGGGSFPLHF
TRBJ2-7 . TRBV9 . TGTGCCAGCAGCGTAGCGGGGATACCCTACGAGCAGTACTTC CASSVAGIPYEQYF
TRBJ2-7 . TRBV4-2 . TGTGCCAGCAGCCAAAGGAGGGGATACGAGCAGTACTTC CASSQRRGYEQYF
TRBJ2-6 . TRBV5-4 . TGTGCCAGCAGTTACGACAGTAGATCTGGGGCCAACGTCCTGACTTTC CASSYDSRSGANVLTF
TRBJ1-2 . TRBV2 . TGTGCCAGCAGTCTCACCCCCGGGAACGGCTATGGCTACACCTTC CASSLTPGNGYGYTF
TRBJ2-2 . TRBV19 . TGTGCCAGTAGTATAATACAGGGCATCACCGGGGAGCTGTTTTTT CASSIIQGITGELFF
TRBJ2-5 few TRBV7-9 TRBD2 TGTGCCAGCAGCTTAGGACCCAGCGGGGGGGCACAAGAGACCCAGTACTTC CASSLGPSGGAQETQYF
TRBJ1-5 once TRBV9 . TGTGCCAGCAGCCCTAGTGGGTCGGTGGGTCAGCCCCAGCATTTT CASSPSGSVGQPQHF
TRBJ2-2 . TRBV28 . TGTGCCAGCCGGGTGACAGCGAACACCGGGGAGCTGTTTTTT CASRVTANTGELFF
TRBJ1-1 few TRBV5-1 . TGCGCCAGCAGCTTGGAAGGGGCAGGGACTGAAGCTTTCTTT CASSLEGAGTEAFF
TRBJ1-3 . TRBV2 . TGTGCCAACCAGGCAGAGGGAGGAAACACCATATATTTT CANQAEGGNTIYF